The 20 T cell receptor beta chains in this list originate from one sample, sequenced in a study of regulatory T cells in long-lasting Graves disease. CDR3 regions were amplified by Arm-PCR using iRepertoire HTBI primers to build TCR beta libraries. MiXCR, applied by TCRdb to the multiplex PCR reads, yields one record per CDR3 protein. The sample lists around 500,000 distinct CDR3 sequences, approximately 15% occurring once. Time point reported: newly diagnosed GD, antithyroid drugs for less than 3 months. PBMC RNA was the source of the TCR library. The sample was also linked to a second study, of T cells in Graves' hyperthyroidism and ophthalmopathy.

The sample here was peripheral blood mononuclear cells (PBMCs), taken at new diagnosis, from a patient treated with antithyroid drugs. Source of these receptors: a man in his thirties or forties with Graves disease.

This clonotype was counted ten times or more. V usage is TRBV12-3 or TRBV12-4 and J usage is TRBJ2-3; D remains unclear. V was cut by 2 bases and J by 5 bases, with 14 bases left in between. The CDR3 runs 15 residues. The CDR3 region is CASSLRASPKDTQYF. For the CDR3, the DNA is TGTGCCAGCAGTTTAAGAGCCTCACCGAAAGATACGCAGTATTTT.

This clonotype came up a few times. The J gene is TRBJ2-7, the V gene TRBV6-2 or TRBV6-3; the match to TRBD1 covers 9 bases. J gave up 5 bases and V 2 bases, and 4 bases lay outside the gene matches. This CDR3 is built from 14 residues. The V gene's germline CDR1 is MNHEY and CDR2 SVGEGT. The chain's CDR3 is CASSYIGQGNEQYF. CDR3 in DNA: TGTGCCAGCAGTTACATAGGACAGGGGAACGAGCAGTACTTC.

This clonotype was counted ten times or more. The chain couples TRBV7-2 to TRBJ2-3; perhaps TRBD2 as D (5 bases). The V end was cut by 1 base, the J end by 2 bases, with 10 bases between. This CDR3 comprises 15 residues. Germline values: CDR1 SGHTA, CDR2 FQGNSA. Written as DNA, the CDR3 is TGTGCCAGCAGCTTAGTTGGACTGTACACAGATACGCAGTATTTT. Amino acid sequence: CASSLVGLYTDTQYF. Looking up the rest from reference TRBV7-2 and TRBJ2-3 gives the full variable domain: GAGVSQSPSNKVTEKGKDVELRCDPISGHTALYWYRQSLGQGLEFLIYFQGNSAPDKSGLPSDRFSAERTGGSVSTLTIQRTQQEDSAVYLCASSLVGLYTDTQYFGPGTRLTVL.

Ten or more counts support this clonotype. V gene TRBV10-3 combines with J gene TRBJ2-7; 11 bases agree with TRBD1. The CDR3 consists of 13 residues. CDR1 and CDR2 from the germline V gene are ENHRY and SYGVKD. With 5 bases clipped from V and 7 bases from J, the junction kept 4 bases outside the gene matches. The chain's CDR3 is CAISTGQGVEQYF. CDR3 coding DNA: TGTGCCATCAGTACGGGACAGGGGGTTGAGCAGTACTTC.

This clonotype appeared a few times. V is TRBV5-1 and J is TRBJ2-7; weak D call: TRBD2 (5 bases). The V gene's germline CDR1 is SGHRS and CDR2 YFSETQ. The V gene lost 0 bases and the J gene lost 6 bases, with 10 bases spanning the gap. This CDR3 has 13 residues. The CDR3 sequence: CASSLDEGFEQYF. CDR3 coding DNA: TGCGCCAGCAGCTTGGACGAGGGTTTCGAGCAGTACTTC.

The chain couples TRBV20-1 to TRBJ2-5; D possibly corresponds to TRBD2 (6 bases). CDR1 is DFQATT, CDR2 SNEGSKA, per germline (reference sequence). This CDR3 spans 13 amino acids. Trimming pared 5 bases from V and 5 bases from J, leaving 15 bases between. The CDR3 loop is CSAGPRGRETQYF. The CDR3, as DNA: TGCAGTGCTGGCCCCAGAGGGAGGGAGACCCAGTACTTC.

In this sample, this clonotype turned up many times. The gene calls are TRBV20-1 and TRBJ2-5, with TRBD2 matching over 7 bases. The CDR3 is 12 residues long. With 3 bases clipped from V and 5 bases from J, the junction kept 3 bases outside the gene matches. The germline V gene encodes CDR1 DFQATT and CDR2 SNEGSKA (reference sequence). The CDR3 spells CSARGRVETQYF. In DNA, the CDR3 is TGCAGTGCTAGGGGGAGGGTCGAGACCCAGTACTTC.

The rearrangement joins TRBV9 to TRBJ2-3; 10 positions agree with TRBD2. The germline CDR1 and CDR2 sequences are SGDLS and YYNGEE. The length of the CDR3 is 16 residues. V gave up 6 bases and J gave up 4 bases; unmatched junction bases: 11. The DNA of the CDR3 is TGTGCCAGCAAAGCGGGAGGGCCCTCGGGATCAGATACGCAGTATTTT. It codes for CASKAGGPSGSDTQYF.

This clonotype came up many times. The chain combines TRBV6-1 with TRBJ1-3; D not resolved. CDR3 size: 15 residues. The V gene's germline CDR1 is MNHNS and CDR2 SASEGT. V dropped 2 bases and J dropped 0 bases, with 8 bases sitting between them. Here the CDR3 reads CASSELFGSGNTIYF. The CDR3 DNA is TGTGCCAGCAGTGAATTGTTTGGCTCTGGAAACACCATATATTTT.

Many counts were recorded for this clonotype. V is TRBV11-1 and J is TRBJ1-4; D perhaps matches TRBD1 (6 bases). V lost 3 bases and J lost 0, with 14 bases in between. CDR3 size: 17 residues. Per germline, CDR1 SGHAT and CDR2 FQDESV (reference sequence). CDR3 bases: TGTGCCAGCAGCTTGATGGGGGCCGACTCAACTAATGAAAAACTGTTTTTT. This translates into CASSLMGADSTNEKLFF.

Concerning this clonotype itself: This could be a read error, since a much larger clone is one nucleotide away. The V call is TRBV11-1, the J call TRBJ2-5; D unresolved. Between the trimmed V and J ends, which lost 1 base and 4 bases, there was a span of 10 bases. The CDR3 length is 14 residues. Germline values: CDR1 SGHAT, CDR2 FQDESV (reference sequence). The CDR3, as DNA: TGTGCCAGCAGCTTAGGAGCTAATACAGAGACCCAGTACTTC. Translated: CASSLGANTETQYF.

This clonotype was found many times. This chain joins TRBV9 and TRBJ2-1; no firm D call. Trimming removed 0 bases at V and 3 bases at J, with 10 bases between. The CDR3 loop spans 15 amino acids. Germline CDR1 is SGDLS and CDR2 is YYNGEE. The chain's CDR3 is CASSVGKGVYNEQFF. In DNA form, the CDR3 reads TGTGCCAGCAGCGTAGGTAAGGGCGTCTACAATGAGCAGTTCTTC.

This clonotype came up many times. The chain's CDR3 is CASSRDREKETQYF. The CDR3 DNA reads as TGTGCCAGCAGTAGGGACAGGGAAAAGGAGACCCAGTACTTC. V is TRBV27 and J is TRBJ2-5, with 9 bases that match TRBD1. V lost 5 bases, J lost 5 bases, and 6 bases stayed unmatched. The CDR3 has 14 residues. Looked up from germline, CDR1 is MNHEY and CDR2 is SMNVEV (reference sequence).

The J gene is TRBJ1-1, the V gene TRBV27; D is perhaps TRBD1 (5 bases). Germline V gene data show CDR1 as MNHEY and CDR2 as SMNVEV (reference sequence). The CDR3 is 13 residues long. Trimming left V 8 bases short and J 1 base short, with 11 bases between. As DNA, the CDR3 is TGTGCCAGCCAGCCAGGGTGGAACACTGAAGCTTTCTTT. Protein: CASQPGWNTEAFF.

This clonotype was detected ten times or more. The CDR3 bases are TGCAGCGGACTAGCGGGGGGAGAGACCCAGTACTTC. Translating gives CSGLAGGETQYF. The chain carries TRBV20-1 and TRBJ2-5; TRBD2 aligns across 14 bases. Germline loops: CDR1 DFQATT, CDR2 SNEGSKA (reference sequence). This CDR3 is 12 amino acids long.

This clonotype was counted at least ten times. The CDR3 region is CASSQSSNQPQHF. In DNA form, the CDR3 reads TGTGCCAGCAGCCAATCCAGCAATCAGCCCCAGCATTTT. The rearrangement uses TRBV3-1 and TRBJ1-5; no definite D call. V was pared by 2 bases and J by 1 base, with 3 bases between. The CDR3 loop spans 13 amino acids. Per germline, CDR1 LGHDT and CDR2 YNNKEL (reference sequence).

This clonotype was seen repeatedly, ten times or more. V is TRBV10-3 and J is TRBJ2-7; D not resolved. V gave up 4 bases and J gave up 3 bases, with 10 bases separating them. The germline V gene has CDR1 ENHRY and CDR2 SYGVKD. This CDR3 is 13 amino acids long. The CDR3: CAISVGPGYEQYF. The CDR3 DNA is TGTGCCATCAGTGTCGGACCCGGCTACGAGCAGTACTTC.

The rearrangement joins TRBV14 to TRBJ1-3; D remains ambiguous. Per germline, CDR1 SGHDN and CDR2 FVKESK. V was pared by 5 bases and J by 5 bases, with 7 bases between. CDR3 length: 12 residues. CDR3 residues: CASSGLRNTIYF. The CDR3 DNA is TGTGCCAGCAGCGGCCTCCGAAACACCATATATTTT.

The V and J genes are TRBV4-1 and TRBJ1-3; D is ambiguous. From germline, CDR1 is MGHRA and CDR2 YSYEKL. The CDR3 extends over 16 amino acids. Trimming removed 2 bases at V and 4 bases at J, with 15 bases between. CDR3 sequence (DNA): TGCGCCAGCAGCCAACCGACGGGTGAGAGAGGAAACACCATATATTTT. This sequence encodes CASSQPTGERGNTIYF.

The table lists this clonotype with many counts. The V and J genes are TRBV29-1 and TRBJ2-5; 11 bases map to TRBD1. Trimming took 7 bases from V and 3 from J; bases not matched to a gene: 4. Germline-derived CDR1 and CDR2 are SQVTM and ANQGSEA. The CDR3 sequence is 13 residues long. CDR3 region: CSAGTGGKETQYF. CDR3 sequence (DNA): TGCAGCGCGGGGACAGGGGGGAAAGAGACCCAGTACTTC.